The text below deals with one TCR beta chain. This receptor's antigen is unknown. No base quality information exists; no much larger clone differs at one position. The immunoSEQ Assay, a bias-controlled multiplex PCR, was used to amplify TCRbeta CDR3 regions from genomic DNA. Regarding the original processing steps: The number of nucleated cells in each sample was estimated from the amplification of reference gene primers within the assay. To quantify the absolute abundance of each unique TCRbeta CDR3 rearrangement, sequence reads were collapsed and filtered. For each sample, productive Simpson clonality was calculated as the square root of Simpson's diversity index over productive rearrangements. TCRdb took this table from immuneACCESS and kept in-frame rearrangements with V and J called. Such tables lack part of the clones; where checked against another copy, unresolved V genes explain under half of the gap, and the rest is unexplained. The D gene and trimming were derived from the DNA, and the V and J assignments and clone size from that table. The sample contains under 200,000 clones, 65% to 80% of them found a single time. 7% to 9% of the sample rests with the top ten.

These data are taken from a study of blood T cell repertoires in COVID-19 (dated by TCRdb to between 2020 and 2021). For context, the study as a whole: Samples covering the acute and convalescent phases of COVID-19 were provided by collaborators in the United States, Italy and Spain. The prospective study material was composed of cDNA or gDNA derived from T cells, B-cell-depleted T cells, or PBMCs. Deeply sampled blood TCRbeta repertoires from subjects exposed to, actively infected with, or recovered from COVID-19 were included in the dataset. The repertoires were released in a freely available public database meant as a resource for research on the immune response to SARS-CoV-2. Samples were obtained from the ongoing ImmuneRACE study (first 160 participants) and from some 1,200 subjects provided by 6 global collaborators. Nearly every sample came with metadata listing a de-identified subject ID, COVID-19 status, age in years and sex. Where available, HLA class I and class II types were obtained from metadata supplied by the sample provider rather than from assay-based typing. Overall study outcomes, separate from this receptor: How much clinical and demographic metadata was included differed by source and by participant, and the metadata was provided uncurated.

Collaborating institutions collected whole blood in K2EDTA tubes following their own protocols. For TCRbeta analysis, collaborator samples were shipped as frozen whole blood, as isolated PBMCs, or as DNA extracted from either sample type. Looking up the germline V gene yields CDR1 ENHRY and CDR2 SYGVKD. The CDR3 spans 16 residues, from the cysteine through the phenylalanine. Left in the record is the CDR3 DNA by itself, 48 bases read in frame from the first base. V is shortened by 6 bases, J by 3 bases, and the region joining them spans 17 bases. The sample consisted of peripheral blood. This sequence uses TRBV10-3 and TRBJ1-4; the best D guess is TRBD1, with 6 bases matching. This clonotype originated in a man aged 55 to 70 with acute or convalescent COVID-19. CDR3 region: CAISLQGPGANEKLFF. At the DNA level, the sequence is TGTGCCATCAGCTTACAGGGCCCCGGCGCTAATGAAAAACTGTTTTTT.